This T cell receptor beta chain was observed in a study of blood T cells in healthy people across ages. Donor samples were obtained from healthy Caucasian individuals from Russia, aged about 6 to 90. Each sample provided at least 5 micrograms of extracted total RNA. The authors ran a second PCR of about 6 to 11 cycles using a sample-barcoded 5' primer and a J-beta primer mix. MiXCR was run by TCRdb on the 5' RACE reads, yielding one entry per CDR3 protein. The sample has 700,000 to 1,000,000 distinct CDR3 sequences, around 45% seen once; the top ten hold roughly a fifth. This CDR3 comprises 14 residues. Germline-derived CDR1 and CDR2 are SEHNR and FQNEAQ (reference sequence). The V gene end was trimmed by 3 bases and the J gene end by 7 bases; junction bases not matched to a gene: 8. This clonotype has a single count.

The clonotype originates from a man aged 55 to 69 in good health. The source material was blood. J is TRBJ1-1 and V is TRBV7-9; 7 nucleotides agree with TRBD1. For the CDR3, the DNA is TGTGCCAGCAGCTTCCGACAGGGAGCCTGTGAAGCTTTCTTT. Translating it yields CASSFRQGACEAFF.